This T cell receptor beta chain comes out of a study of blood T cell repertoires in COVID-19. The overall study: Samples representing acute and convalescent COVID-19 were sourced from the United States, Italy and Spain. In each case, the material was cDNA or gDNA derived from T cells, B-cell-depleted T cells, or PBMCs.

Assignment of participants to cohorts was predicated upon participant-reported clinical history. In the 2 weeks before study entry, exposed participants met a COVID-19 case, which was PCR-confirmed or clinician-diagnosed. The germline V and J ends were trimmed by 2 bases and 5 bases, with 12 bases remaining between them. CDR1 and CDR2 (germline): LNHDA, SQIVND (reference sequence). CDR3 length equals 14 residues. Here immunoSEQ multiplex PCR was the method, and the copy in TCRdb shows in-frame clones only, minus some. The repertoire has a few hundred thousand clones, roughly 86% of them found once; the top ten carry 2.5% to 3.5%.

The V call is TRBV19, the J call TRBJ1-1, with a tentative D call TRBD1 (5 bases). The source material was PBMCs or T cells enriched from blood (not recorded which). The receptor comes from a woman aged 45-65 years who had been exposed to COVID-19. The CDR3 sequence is CASSIRVAGTEAFF. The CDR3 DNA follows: TGTGCCAGTAGTATACGGGTGGCAGGGACTGAAGCTTTCTTT.